Following are 5 T cell receptor beta chains from one sample sequenced in a study of response to subunit inactivated influenza vaccine. TCRdb recomputed calls from the RT-PCR reads with MiXCR, one row per CDR3 protein. The data show approximately 300,000 distinct CDR3 sequences, around 22% seen once. Specimen: PBMCs from blood, collected 21 months after vaccination. All receptors derive from a man aged 50-75 years who received an inactivated influenza vaccine.

In this sample, this clonotype turned up a few times. The chain combines TRBV14 with TRBJ1-1; 7 bases align to TRBD1. The CDR3 runs 17 residues. After removal of 0 bases from V and 4 bases from J, the junction contained 11 bases not matched to a gene. Germline V gene lookup returns CDR1 SGHDN and CDR2 FVKESK. The CDR3 sequence: CASSQDLGQGVSTEAFF. The CDR3 DNA is TGTGCCAGCAGCCAAGATCTGGGGCAGGGGGTTAGCACTGAAGCTTTCTTT.

In this sample, this clonotype turned up a few times. The genes are TRBV5-1 and TRBJ2-1; the match to TRBD2 covers 13 bases. J lost 9 bases, V lost 4 bases, and 7 bases had no gene match. CDR3 length equals 15 residues. In germline, CDR1 is SGHRS, CDR2 YFSETQ. In DNA, the CDR3 is TGCGCCAGCAGCACACAGGGGACTAGCGGGGTTGAGCAGTTCTTC. Translation: CASSTQGTSGVEQFF. The full variable domain, with the rest looked up from reference TRBV5-1 and TRBJ2-1, is KAGVTQTPRYLIKTRGQQVTLSCSPISGHRSVSWYQQTPGQGLQFLFEYFSETQRNKGNFPGRFSGRQFSNSRSEMNVSTLELGDSALYLCASSTQGTSGVEQFFGPGTRLTVL.

This clonotype has only a few counts. The V and J genes are TRBV5-1 and TRBJ2-2; D remains unclear. The ends were cut back, 6 bases at V and 0 bases at J, with 9 bases in the middle. This CDR3 contains 14 residues. The germline CDR1 and CDR2 sequences are SGHRS and YFSETQ. CDR3 sequence (DNA): TGCGCCAGCATCTCGCCCGCGAACACCGGGGAGCTGTTTTTT. Translating it yields CASISPANTGELFF.

The V call is TRBV7-9, the J call TRBJ1-4; D gene ambiguous. The CDR3 runs to 17 residues. Trimming shortened V by 1 base and J by 0 bases, and 12 bases separated the two germline ends. Germline values: CDR1 SEHNR, CDR2 FQNEAQ (reference sequence). This CDR3 reads CASSLVYVIATNEKLFF. The CDR3 DNA follows: TGTGCCAGCAGCTTAGTATACGTAATCGCAACTAATGAAAAACTGTTTTTT.

The chain uses TRBV6-2 or TRBV6-3 and TRBJ2-2; D is possibly TRBD1 or TRBD2 (6 bases each). V shed 10 bases and J shed 4 bases, with 19 bases lying between them. The CDR3 runs 15 residues. From germline, CDR1 is MNHEY and CDR2 SVGEGT. This CDR3 reads CATRRGVPGTGELFF. As DNA, the CDR3 is TGTGCCACCAGAAGGGGGGTGCCGGGCACCGGGGAGCTGTTTTTT.